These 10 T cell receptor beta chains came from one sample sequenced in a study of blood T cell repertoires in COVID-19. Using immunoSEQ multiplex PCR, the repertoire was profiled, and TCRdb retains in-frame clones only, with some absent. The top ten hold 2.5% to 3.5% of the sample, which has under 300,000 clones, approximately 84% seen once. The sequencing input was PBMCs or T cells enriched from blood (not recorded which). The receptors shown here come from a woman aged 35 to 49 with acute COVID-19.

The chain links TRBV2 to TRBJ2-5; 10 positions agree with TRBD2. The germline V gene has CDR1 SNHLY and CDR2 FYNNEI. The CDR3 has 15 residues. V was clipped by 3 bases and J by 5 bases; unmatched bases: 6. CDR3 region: CASSEGAGGFETQYF. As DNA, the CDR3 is TGTGCCAGCAGTGAGGGAGCGGGAGGGTTCGAGACCCAGTACTTC.

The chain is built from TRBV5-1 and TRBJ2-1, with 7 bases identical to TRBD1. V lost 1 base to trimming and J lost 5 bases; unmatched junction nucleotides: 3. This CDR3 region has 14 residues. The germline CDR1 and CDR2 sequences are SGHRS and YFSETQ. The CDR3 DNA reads TGCGCCAGCAGCTTGCGCCAGGGGGACAATGAGCAGTTCTTC. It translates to CASSLRQGDNEQFF.

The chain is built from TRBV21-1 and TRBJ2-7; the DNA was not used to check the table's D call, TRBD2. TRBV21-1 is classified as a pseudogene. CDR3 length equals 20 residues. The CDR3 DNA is TGTGCCAGCAGCAAATGGGTCCCCGGAATGGCTAGCGGACCCTCCTACGAGCAGTACTTC. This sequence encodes CASSKWVPGMASGPSYEQYF.

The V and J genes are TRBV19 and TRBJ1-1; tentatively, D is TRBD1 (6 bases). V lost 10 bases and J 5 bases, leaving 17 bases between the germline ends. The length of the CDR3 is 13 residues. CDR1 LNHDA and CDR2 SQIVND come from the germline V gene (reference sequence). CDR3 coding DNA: TGTGCCACAAGGGGACATACCGATACTGAAGCTTTCTTT. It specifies CATRGHTDTEAFF.

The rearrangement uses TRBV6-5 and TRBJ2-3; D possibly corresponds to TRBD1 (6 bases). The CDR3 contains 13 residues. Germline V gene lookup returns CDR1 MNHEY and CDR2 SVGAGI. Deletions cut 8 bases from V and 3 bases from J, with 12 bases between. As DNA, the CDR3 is TGTGCCAGCGGCGGACAGATAACAGATACGCAGTATTTT. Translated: CASGGQITDTQYF.

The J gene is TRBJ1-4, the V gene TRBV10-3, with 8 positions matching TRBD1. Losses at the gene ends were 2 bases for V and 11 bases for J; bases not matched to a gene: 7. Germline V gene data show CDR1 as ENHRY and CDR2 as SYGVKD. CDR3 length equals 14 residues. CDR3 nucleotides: TGTGCCATCAGTGAGCCAGACAGGGGTGCGAAACTGTTTTTT. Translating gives CAISEPDRGAKLFF.

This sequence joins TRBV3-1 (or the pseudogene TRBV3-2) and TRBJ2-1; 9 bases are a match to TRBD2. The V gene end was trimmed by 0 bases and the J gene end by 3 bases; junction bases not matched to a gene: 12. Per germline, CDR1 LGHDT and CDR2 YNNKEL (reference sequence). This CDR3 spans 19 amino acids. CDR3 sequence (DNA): TGTGCCAGCAGCCAAGATTATCAGGCTAGCGGGAAATTCTACAATGAGCAGTTCTTC. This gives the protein CASSQDYQASGKFYNEQFF.

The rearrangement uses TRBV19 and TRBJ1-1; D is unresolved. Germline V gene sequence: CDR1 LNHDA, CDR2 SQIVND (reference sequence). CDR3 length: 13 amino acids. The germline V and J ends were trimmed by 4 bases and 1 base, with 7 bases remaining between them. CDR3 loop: CASSTEANTEAFF. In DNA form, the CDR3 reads TGTGCCAGTAGTACAGAAGCGAACACTGAAGCTTTCTTT.

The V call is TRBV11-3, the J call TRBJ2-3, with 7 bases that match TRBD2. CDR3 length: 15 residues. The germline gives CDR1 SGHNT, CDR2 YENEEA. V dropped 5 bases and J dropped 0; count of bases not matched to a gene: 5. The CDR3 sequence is CASSPRTRSTDTQYF. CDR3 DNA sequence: TGTGCCAGCAGCCCCAGGACTAGAAGCACAGATACGCAGTATTTT.

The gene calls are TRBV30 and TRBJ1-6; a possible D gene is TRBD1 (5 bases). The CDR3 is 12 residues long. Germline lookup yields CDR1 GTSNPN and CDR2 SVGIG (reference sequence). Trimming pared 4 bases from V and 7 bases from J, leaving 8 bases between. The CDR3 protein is CAWKSGNSPLHF. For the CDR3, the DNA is TGTGCCTGGAAATCAGGGAATTCACCCCTCCACTTT.